Following are 29 T cell receptor beta chains from one sample sequenced in a study. TCRdb called the 5' RACE reads again in MiXCR, with one record for every CDR3 protein. The sample shows tens of thousands of distinct CDR3 sequences, 26% of them seen only once. The sample consisted of naive CD4+ T cells sorted from a lymph node. Sample subset: naive CD4+ T cells, CD4+CD45RA+CD25-. These receptors came from a female donor with breast cancer.

This clonotype appeared many times. This rearrangement joins TRBV5-1 to TRBJ2-2; D unclear. V was trimmed by 4 bases and J by 1 base, leaving 8 bases between them. CDR1 SGHRS and CDR2 YFSETQ come from the germline V gene. The length of the CDR3 is 14 residues. The CDR3 region has the DNA TGCGCCAGCAGCCTCTCAAGGAACACCGGGGAGCTGTTTTTT. Its translation: CASSLSRNTGELFF.

This clonotype was seen a few times. J is TRBJ2-2 and V is TRBV7-9; possibly TRBD1 or TRBD2 for D (5 bases each). V lost 1 base and J lost 1, with 10 bases in between. In germline, CDR1 is SEHNR, CDR2 FQNEAQ (reference sequence). The CDR3 is 16 residues long. In DNA form, the CDR3 reads TGTGCCAGCAGCTTAGACGGGGCACAGAACACCGGGGAGCTGTTTTTT. Its protein is CASSLDGAQNTGELFF.

This clonotype was seen a few times. The chain combines TRBV27 with TRBJ2-7; possibly TRBD2 for D (6 bases). CDR3 length: 14 amino acids. V dropped 3 bases and J dropped 3 bases, with 12 bases sitting between them. Germline CDR1 reads MNHEY; CDR2 reads SMNVEV (reference sequence). This CDR3 reads CASSLRGLLYEQYF. Written as DNA, the CDR3 is TGTGCCAGCAGTTTGAGGGGACTCCTCTACGAGCAGTACTTC.

This clonotype was found many times. This chain connects TRBV4-3 to TRBJ2-7; TRBD1 or TRBD2 may be the D gene (5 bases each). This CDR3 is built from 20 residues. The V end was cut by 0 bases, the J end by 2 bases, with 26 bases between. CDR1 and CDR2 (germline): LGHNA, YSLEER. CDR3 sequence: CASSQEFVGPGAGETYEQYF. DNA for the CDR3: TGCGCCAGCAGCCAAGAATTCGTGGGACCCGGTGCGGGTGAAACCTACGAGCAGTACTTC.

This clonotype was recorded once. The genes are TRBV7-9 and TRBJ1-2; a possible D gene is TRBD1 (6 bases). This CDR3 contains 14 residues. Germline V gene lookup returns CDR1 SEHNR and CDR2 FQNEAQ (reference sequence). The V end was cut by 5 bases, the J end by 2 bases, with 12 bases between. The CDR3 DNA sequence: TGTGCCAGCAGCCCCCCAGGGGCGAACTATGGCTACACCTTC. This gives the protein CASSPPGANYGYTF.

The rearrangement uses TRBV4-1 and TRBJ1-6; D remains ambiguous. The V end was cut by 5 bases, the J end by 7 bases, with 15 bases between. Germline CDR1 reads MGHRA; CDR2 reads YSYEKL. The CDR3 loop spans 15 amino acids. The CDR3 nucleotides are TGCGCCAGCAGCATAACCGGACTGCCAAATTCACCCCTCCACTTT. This translates into CASSITGLPNSPLHF.

The chain joins TRBV5-1 to TRBJ1-6, with TRBD1 matching 7 bases. The CDR3 totals 15 residues. V shed 4 bases and J 7 bases; nucleotides not matched to a gene: 8. Looked up from germline, CDR1 is SGHRS and CDR2 is YFSETQ. This CDR3 reads CASSPWGTENSPLHF. The CDR3 DNA is TGCGCCAGCAGCCCGTGGGGGACAGAGAATTCACCCCTCCACTTT.

This clonotype has only a few counts. The chain combines TRBV28 with TRBJ2-2; possibly TRBD1 or TRBD2 for D (6 bases each). Per germline, CDR1 MDHEN and CDR2 SYDVKM. Between the trimmed V and J ends, which lost 2 bases and 5 bases, there was a span of 12 bases. The CDR3 has 15 residues. In DNA form, the CDR3 reads TGTGCCAGCAGTTTAGGGGGGCGCGAGACCGGGGAGCTGTTTTTT. This encodes CASSLGGRETGELFF.

This clonotype has at least ten counts. The chain couples TRBV5-1 to TRBJ2-3; D unresolved. This CDR3 contains 14 residues. V was shortened by 1 base and J by 2 bases, with 8 bases between the two germline ends. CDR1 and CDR2 (germline): SGHRS, YFSETQ. The CDR3 region is CASSLWSDTDTQYF. CDR3 coding DNA: TGCGCCAGCAGCTTGTGGTCAGACACAGATACGCAGTATTTT.

CDR3 coding DNA: TGTGCCAGCAGCTTAGCCGGTTACTCCTACGAGCAGTACTTC. Its protein is CASSLAGYSYEQYF. This chain links TRBV7-2 with TRBJ2-7; unclear D gene. CDR1 and CDR2 from the germline V gene are SGHTA and FQGNSA. The CDR3 has 14 amino acids. V lost 0 bases, J lost 0 bases, and 6 bases lay in between.

This clonotype is medium-sized by share. The chain employs TRBV6-2 or TRBV6-3 and TRBJ2-7, with D unclear. V gave up 2 bases and J gave up 5 bases, with 7 bases separating them. CDR1 is MNHEY and CDR2 is SVGEGT in the germline V gene. The CDR3 is 12 amino acids. The CDR3 region is CASSYTGHEQYF. The DNA of the CDR3 is TGTGCCAGCAGTTACACGGGCCACGAGCAGTACTTC.

By share, this clonotype counts as medium-sized. The chain carries TRBV7-9 and TRBJ2-4; weak D call: TRBD1 (5 bases). CDR1 and CDR2 from the germline V gene are SEHNR and FQNEAQ (reference sequence). CDR3 length equals 16 residues. V dropped 1 base and J dropped 1 base, with 11 bases sitting between them. Here the CDR3 reads CASSLGAGLAKNIQYF. CDR3 in DNA: TGTGCCAGCAGCTTAGGGGCAGGGCTGGCCAAAAACATTCAGTACTTC.

This clonotype has a handful of counts. This chain uses TRBV7-9 with TRBJ1-5, with D uncertain. V lost 5 bases to trimming and J lost 4 bases, with 18 bases between them. The germline CDR1 and CDR2 sequences are SEHNR and FQNEAQ (reference sequence). The length of the CDR3 is 16 residues. CDR3 sequence (DNA): TGTGCCAGCAGCGCGACCCGGGGAGGGAGGAATCAGCCCCAGCATTTT. Translated, it gives CASSATRGGRNQPQHF.

This clonotype is deemed medium-sized. This sequence joins TRBV12-3 or TRBV12-4 and TRBJ2-1; D is unclear. Trimming removed 4 bases from V and 7 bases from J, with 5 bases in between. The CDR3 totals 11 residues. This CDR3 is CASSSENEQFF. In DNA form, the CDR3 reads TGTGCCAGCAGTTCCGAGAATGAGCAGTTCTTC.

The V gene is TRBV20-1, the J gene TRBJ1-1, with D maybe TRBD1 (6 bases). The CDR3 loop spans 13 amino acids. Germline values: CDR1 DFQATT, CDR2 SNEGSKA (reference sequence). Trimming stripped 3 bases from V and 2 bases from J, with 10 bases between. As DNA, the CDR3 is TGCAGTGCTAGTACACAGGGTAACACTGAAGCTTTCTTT. Translated, it gives CSASTQGNTEAFF.

J is TRBJ2-2 and V is TRBV9; D is uncertain. The ends were cut back, 2 bases at V and 4 bases at J, with 12 bases in the middle. Germline CDR1 and CDR2: SGDLS and YYNGEE. The CDR3 runs 15 residues. CDR3: CASSVLDDPTGELFF. Here the CDR3 DNA reads TGTGCCAGCAGCGTCCTGGACGACCCCACCGGGGAGCTGTTTTTT.

This sequence joins TRBV29-1 and TRBJ1-1; TRBD1 matches 8 bases. J gave up 5 bases and V 7 bases, and 9 bases lay outside the gene matches. Germline V gene lookup returns CDR1 SQVTM and CDR2 ANQGSEA. CDR3 size: 13 residues. The CDR3 spells CSARQGSGTEAFF. CDR3 bases: TGCAGCGCCAGACAGGGGTCGGGGACTGAAGCTTTCTTT. The whole variable domain, remainder taken from reference TRBV29-1 and TRBJ1-1, is SAVISQKPSRDICQRGTSLTIQCQVDSQVTMMFWYRQQPGQSLTLIATANQGSEATYESGFVIDKFPISRPNLTFSTLTVSNMSPEDSSIYLCSARQGSGTEAFFGQGTRLTVV.

This chain joins TRBV12-3 or TRBV12-4 and TRBJ1-6, with D perhaps matching TRBD1 (6 bases). The CDR3 length is 15 residues. Trimming removed 6 bases at V and 10 bases at J, with 19 bases between. The CDR3 loop is CASRYGLGGLSPLHF. In DNA, the CDR3 is TGTGCCAGCAGATACGGGCTGGGGGGCCTATCACCCCTCCACTTT.

This clonotype turned up a few times. This chain connects TRBV7-6 to TRBJ2-5, with 8 bases aligning to TRBD2. This CDR3 comprises 17 residues. V trimming: 5 bases; J trimming: 2 bases; junction bases outside the gene matches: 13. Per germline, CDR1 SGHVS and CDR2 FNYEAQ. CDR3 amino acids: CASSQNSGNLGQETQYF. As DNA, the CDR3 is TGTGCCAGCAGCCAGAATAGCGGGAATCTCGGGCAAGAGACCCAGTACTTC.

By share, this clonotype counts as medium-sized. This chain links TRBV9 with TRBJ2-3; possibly TRBD2 for D (6 bases). The V end was cut by 4 bases, the J end by 2 bases, with 8 bases between. This CDR3 is 13 amino acids long. Germline CDR1 is SGDLS and CDR2 is YYNGEE. The chain's CDR3 is CASSPSVTDTQYF. The CDR3 DNA sequence: TGTGCCAGCAGCCCTAGCGTCACAGATACGCAGTATTTT. Full variable domain (outside the CDR3, taken from reference TRBV9 and TRBJ2-3): DSGVTQTPKHLITATGQRVTLRCSPRSGDLSVYWYQQSLDQGLQFLIQYYNGEERAKGNILERFSAQQFPDLHSELNLSSLELGDSALYFCASSPSVTDTQYFGPGTRLTVL.

This chain connects TRBV7-9 to TRBJ1-6, with D perhaps TRBD1 (6 bases). The length of the CDR3 is 14 residues. V lost 5 bases and J 5 bases, leaving 10 bases between the germline ends. Germline V gives CDR1 SEHNR, CDR2 FQNEAQ (reference sequence). CDR3 nucleotides: TGTGCCAGCAGCCAACAGGGCAATAATTCACCCCTCCACTTT. Translation: CASSQQGNNSPLHF.

The rearrangement joins TRBV4-3 to TRBJ1-6; TRBD1 might be the D (5 bases). The CDR3 consists of 17 residues. Trimming cost V 0 bases and J 7 bases, with 16 bases left between them. CDR1 is LGHNA, CDR2 YSLEER, per germline. For the CDR3, the DNA is TGCGCCAGCAGCCAAGACTACCTGGGACTCAACAATTCACCCCTCCACTTT. Translation: CASSQDYLGLNNSPLHF.

This clonotype was counted at least ten times. The chain combines TRBV9 with TRBJ2-5; D may be TRBD2 (7 bases). The CDR3 is 13 amino acids. Trimming took 6 bases from V and 5 from J, leaving 14 bases between them. The germline CDR1 and CDR2 sequences are SGDLS and YYNGEE. This CDR3 is CASNRGAGETQYF. DNA of the CDR3: TGTGCCAGCAATCGGGGGGCAGGGGAGACCCAGTACTTC.

This clonotype was counted many times. The chain combines TRBV12-3 or TRBV12-4 with TRBJ2-5; tentatively, D is TRBD2 (6 bases). The CDR3 contains 18 residues. Trimming pared 2 bases from V and 2 bases from J, leaving 21 bases between. In DNA, the CDR3 is TGTGCCAGCAGTTTATGGAGGGGCTCGCGGGGTAGGCAAGAGACCCAGTACTTC. This gives the protein CASSLWRGSRGRQETQYF.

This clonotype was counted between two and nine times. The V and J genes are TRBV6-2 or TRBV6-3 and TRBJ2-2; D possibly corresponds to TRBD2 (6 bases). The CDR3 has 17 amino acids. In germline, CDR1 is MNHEY, CDR2 SVGEGT. V lost 0 bases to trimming and J lost 3 bases, with 14 bases between them. The CDR3 spells CASSYSSRESYTGELFF. In DNA form, the CDR3 reads TGTGCCAGCAGTTACTCGAGTCGGGAGTCATACACCGGGGAGCTGTTTTTT.

This clonotype has just a few counts. The rearrangement uses TRBV20-1 and TRBJ2-7; 8 nucleotides agree with TRBD2. Germline values: CDR1 DFQATT, CDR2 SNEGSKA (reference sequence). Trimming at V came to 3 bases and at J to 4 bases, leaving 14 bases not matched to a gene. This CDR3 region has 16 residues. CDR3 nucleotides: TGCAGTGCTAGGCCTAGCGGGTATGCCCGCCCTTACGAGCAGTACTTC. Translating it yields CSARPSGYARPYEQYF.

The V gene is TRBV3-1, the J gene TRBJ2-7; TRBD2 might be the D (5 bases). From germline, CDR1 is LGHDT and CDR2 YNNKEL (reference sequence). The CDR3 has 13 residues. The V and J ends lost 5 bases and 0 bases respectively, with 8 bases between them. Here the CDR3 reads CASSEAVSYEQYF. CDR3 nucleotides: TGTGCCAGCAGCGAAGCGGTCTCCTACGAGCAGTACTTC.

In this sample, this clonotype turned up a few times. The chain joins TRBV20-1 to TRBJ2-1; 10 bases map to TRBD2. This CDR3 is 15 amino acids long. From germline, CDR1 is DFQATT and CDR2 SNEGSKA (reference sequence). The V gene end was trimmed by 7 bases and the J gene end by 7 bases; junction bases not matched to a gene: 13. The CDR3 region is CSVGLAVRVLNEQFF. DNA of the CDR3: TGCAGTGTTGGACTAGCGGTTAGGGTTTTGAATGAGCAGTTCTTC.

This clonotype was observed many times. The gene calls are TRBV4-2 and TRBJ2-5; D is undetermined. CDR3 size: 13 residues. V lost 1 base to trimming and J lost 5 bases, with 8 bases between them. The germline V gene has CDR1 LGHNA and CDR2 YNFKEQ. CDR3 DNA: TGTGCCAGCAGCCAAGTTGGTGGTGAGACCCAGTACTTC. Translating gives CASSQVGGETQYF.